This T cell receptor beta chain comes out of a study of OX40 agonist ivuxolimab in advanced cancers. V gave up 4 bases and J gave up 6 bases; unmatched junction bases: 12. Per germline, CDR1 SGHDN and CDR2 FVKESK. CDR3 length: 16 amino acids. Using immunoSEQ multiplex PCR, the repertoire was profiled, and TCRdb retains in-frame clones only, with some absent. There are some 63,000 clones in the sample; 90% to 95% occur only once, and around a fifth lies in the top ten. This TCR was sampled from an adult with an advanced solid tumor such as melanoma, head and neck, liver or kidney cancer. This chain uses TRBV14 with TRBJ1-2; 9 bases agree with TRBD1. The sequences come from CD4+ or CD8+ T cells sorted from blood, collected in a trial of the OX40 agonist ivuxolimab. CDR3 region: CASSPGTGTYGDGYTF. The CDR3 DNA is TGTGCCAGCAGCCCAGGGACAGGGACCTACGGGGATGGCTACACCTTC.